Following are 23 T cell receptor beta chains from one sample sequenced in a study of T cells in Graves' hyperthyroidism and ophthalmopathy. The TCR beta CDR3 regions underwent amplification using RNA transcripts as the source. Initially, a first-round RT-PCR of the TCR CDR3 employed the HTBI primer set. TCRdb recomputed calls from the multiplex PCR reads with MiXCR, one row per CDR3 protein. The sample records more than 550,000 distinct CDR3 sequences, roughly a sixth being singletons. The sequenced material came from blood. Source of these receptors: a middle-aged man with Graves' hyperthyroidism.

This clonotype occurred many times. The V gene is TRBV3-1, the J gene TRBJ2-1; TRBD2 is a possible D gene (5 bases). The CDR3 totals 16 residues. Deletions cut 0 bases from V and 1 base from J, with 10 bases between. From germline, CDR1 is LGHDT and CDR2 YNNKEL (reference sequence). CDR3 sequence: CASSQDRGPSYNEQFF. CDR3 DNA sequence: TGTGCCAGCAGCCAAGATAGAGGGCCTTCCTACAATGAGCAGTTCTTC.

Ten or more counts support this clonotype. The chain links TRBV28 to TRBJ2-3, with 9 bases matching TRBD2. Germline values: CDR1 MDHEN, CDR2 SYDVKM. The CDR3 spans 16 residues. J gave up 4 bases and V 6 bases, and 11 bases lay outside the gene matches. CDR3: CASSLLVGGRADTQYF. The CDR3 DNA sequence: TGTGCCAGCAGCCTCCTTGTCGGCGGGAGGGCAGATACGCAGTATTTT.

This clonotype was picked up a small number of times. In nucleotides, the CDR3 is TGTGCCAGCAGTCTAATACTAGCGGGAGGTGAGAACGAGCAGTACTTC. Amino acid sequence: CASSLILAGGENEQYF. The chain combines TRBV6-1 with TRBJ2-7; 12 positions agree with TRBD2. Germline V gives CDR1 MNHNS, CDR2 SASEGT. This CDR3 is built from 16 residues. With 5 bases clipped from V and 5 bases from J, the junction kept 10 bases outside the gene matches.

This clonotype was seen repeatedly, ten times or more. The CDR3 DNA sequence: TGCAGCGTTGAGCCAGGGGGAATCACTGAAGCTTTCTTT. Translation gives CSVEPGGITEAFF. This chain links TRBV29-1 with TRBJ1-1; 7 nucleotides match TRBD1. The germline gives CDR1 SQVTM, CDR2 ANQGSEA. V gave up 3 bases and J gave up 4 bases; unmatched junction bases: 5. The CDR3 sequence is 13 residues long.

This clonotype occurred a few times. The CDR3 DNA reads as TGTGCCAGCAGTTATCTTTACGAGAACACCATATATTTT. Encoded protein: CASSYLYENTIYF. This chain links TRBV6-1 with TRBJ1-3; D remains unclear. V dropped 5 bases and J dropped 7 bases, with 12 bases sitting between them. The CDR3 has 13 amino acids. CDR1 MNHNS and CDR2 SASEGT come from the germline V gene.

In this sample, this clonotype turned up a few times. The chain carries TRBV6-1 and TRBJ2-2, with a possible D match to TRBD2 (5 bases). Trimming took off 7 bases at V and 1 base at J, with 16 bases between the two ends. The CDR3 is 16 residues long. Germline V lookup: CDR1 MNHNS, CDR2 SASEGT. The CDR3 loop is CASTYGAELNTGELFF. For the CDR3, the DNA is TGTGCCAGCACCTACGGAGCGGAACTGAACACCGGGGAGCTGTTTTTT.

Details on this clonotype: The junction departs from germline at one end; a sequencing error may be responsible. V and J are TRBV11-1 and TRBJ2-7; D gene unclear. This CDR3 has 16 residues. Germline CDR1 reads SGHAT; CDR2 reads FQDESV (reference sequence). CDR3 sequence (DNA): TGTGCCGGCAGCCCCCCCGAAGCGTTCTACTCCTACGAGCAGTACTTC. Translating gives CAGSPPEAFYSYEQYF.

At least ten counts were recorded for this clonotype. The CDR3 nucleotides read TGTGCCAGCAATTCCGAGACAGGGGTCCCCTACGAGCAGTACTTC. It is translated as CASNSETGVPYEQYF. This chain uses TRBV28 with TRBJ2-7; 8 bases are shared with TRBD1. The CDR3 covers 15 residues. Germline V lookup: CDR1 MDHEN, CDR2 SYDVKM. The trim removed 7 bases at V and 2 bases at J, leaving 10 bases unmatched.

As concerns this clonotype: A much larger clone sits a single nucleotide away, making a read error possible. The chain recombines TRBV28 with TRBJ2-5; 7 positions agree with TRBD2. Germline values: CDR1 MDHEN, CDR2 SYDVKM. The CDR3 totals 15 residues. The CDR3 loop reads CVSSFGREFRETQYF. The CDR3 DNA reads as TGTGTCAGCAGTTTTGGGCGGGAGTTCAGAGAGACCCAGTACTTC.

Note on this clonotype: This could be a read error, since a much larger clone is one nucleotide away. The chain carries TRBV19 and TRBJ2-2; D may be TRBD1 or TRBD2 (6 bases each). Germline loops: CDR1 LNHDA, CDR2 SQIVND (reference sequence). The CDR3 totals 15 residues. CDR3 nucleotides: TGTGCCAGTGGTATCGGGGGCTTGGGCACCGGGGAGCTGTTTTTT. Its protein product is CASGIGGLGTGELFF.

The chain has TRBV20-1 and TRBJ1-5; no clear D. Trimming removed 7 bases from V and 4 bases from J, with 17 bases in between. Germline CDR1 reads DFQATT; CDR2 reads SNEGSKA (reference sequence). This CDR3 has 14 amino acids. The CDR3 bases are TGCAGTGTAACCGACTCGGCTCCGAATCAGCCCCAGCATTTT. As protein: CSVTDSAPNQPQHF.

Ten or more counts support this clonotype. The chain combines TRBV11-2 with TRBJ2-1; 7 bases are a match to TRBD2. The V gene end was trimmed by 2 bases and the J gene end by 6 bases; junction bases not matched to a gene: 7. The CDR3 covers 15 residues. Germline CDR1 SGHAT, CDR2 FQNNGV. The CDR3 spells CASSLLRTRTNEQFF. DNA for the CDR3: TGTGCCAGCAGCTTACTCAGGACTAGAACCAATGAGCAGTTCTTC.

The rearrangement links TRBV5-6 to TRBJ2-7; D call uncertain. The CDR3 is 14 residues long. Trimming took off 6 bases at V and 0 bases at J, with 13 bases between the two ends. The germline V gene has CDR1 SGHDT and CDR2 YYEEEE. CDR3 nucleotide sequence: TGTGCCAGCAACGGACCGGCCAACTCCTACGAGCAGTACTTC. Its protein product is CASNGPANSYEQYF.

The V and J genes are TRBV7-8 and TRBJ1-5, with a tentative D call TRBD1 (5 bases). V was clipped by 6 bases and J by 6 bases, with 21 bases between them. Germline CDR1 and CDR2: SGHVS and FQNEAQ. The CDR3 extends over 16 amino acids. CDR3 DNA: TGTGCCAGCAGTTCATGGGTGGGGGGGGAGGGTCAGCCCCAGCATTTT. Amino acid sequence: CASSSWVGGEGQPQHF.

This sequence joins TRBV5-5 and TRBJ2-1; D gene ambiguous. V lost 0 bases to trimming and J lost 0 bases, with 7 bases between them. Germline V gene lookup returns CDR1 SGHKS and CDR2 YYEKEE (reference sequence). This CDR3 has 15 amino acids. The CDR3 DNA reads as TGTGCCAGCAGCTTGGGCCCTGGCTCCTACAATGAGCAGTTCTTC. The encoded protein is CASSLGPGSYNEQFF.

This clonotype was found many times. V usage is TRBV6-2 or TRBV6-3 and J usage is TRBJ2-7; tentatively, D is TRBD1 or TRBD2 (5 bases each). The V gene lost 0 bases and the J gene lost 2 bases, with 8 bases spanning the gap. Germline V CDR1 and CDR2: MNHEY, SVGEGT. This CDR3 is 14 amino acids long. The CDR3 DNA reads as TGTGCCAGCAGTTACTCGGGGACGACCTACGAGCAGTACTTC. Its translation is CASSYSGTTYEQYF.

This clonotype was seen more than once but under ten times. The chain couples TRBV12-3 or TRBV12-4 to TRBJ2-5, with TRBD1 identical over 7 bases. The length of the CDR3 is 15 residues. V was pared by 5 bases and J by 1 base, with 7 bases of the junction left unmatched. CDR3 sequence (DNA): TGTGCCAGCAGTCCCCCGACAGGGTTCCAAGAGACCCAGTACTTC. Encoded protein: CASSPPTGFQETQYF.

V and J are TRBV5-8 and TRBJ2-2; 10 bases line up with TRBD2. The length of the CDR3 is 16 residues. V shed 4 bases, J shed 5 bases, and the junction held 8 bases outside the gene matches. Germline V gene lookup returns CDR1 SGHTS and CDR2 YDEGEE. The CDR3 is CASSLRGAGGTGELFF. The CDR3 DNA follows: TGTGCCAGCAGCCTCCGAGGAGCGGGAGGGACCGGGGAGCTGTTTTTT.

This chain connects TRBV20-1 to TRBJ1-1; perhaps TRBD1 as D (5 bases). The CDR3 sequence is 14 residues long. The ends were cut back, 3 bases at V and 9 bases at J, with 20 bases in the middle. The germline V gene encodes CDR1 DFQATT and CDR2 SNEGSKA (reference sequence). CDR3 residues: CSASGRGDRFQAFF. The CDR3 DNA sequence: TGCAGTGCTAGTGGGCGAGGGGATCGCTTCCAAGCTTTCTTT.

There are many counts of this clonotype. This chain connects TRBV11-2 to TRBJ2-7; possibly TRBD2 for D (5 bases). Trimming left V 5 bases short and J 2 bases short, with 16 bases between. Germline assignment: CDR1 SGHAT and CDR2 FQNNGV. The CDR3 is 15 amino acids. Here the CDR3 reads CASSPLGEKPYEQYF. CDR3 coding DNA: TGTGCCAGCAGCCCACTGGGAGAGAAGCCCTACGAGCAGTACTTC. The entire variable domain, with the rest obtained from reference TRBV11-2 and TRBJ2-7, is as follows: EAGVAQSPRYKIIEKRQSVAFWCNPISGHATLYWYQQILGQGPKLLIQFQNNGVVDDSQLPKDRFSAERLKGVDSTLKIQPAKLEDSAVYLCASSPLGEKPYEQYFGPGTRLTVT.

This clonotype was picked up many times. The chain links TRBV30 to TRBJ2-7; D remains unclear. The CDR3 sequence is 14 residues long. CDR1 is GTSNPN, CDR2 SVGIG, per germline (reference sequence). Trimming took off 0 bases at V and 3 bases at J, with 12 bases between the two ends. CDR3 amino acids: CAWSVGQWGYEQYF. Here the CDR3 DNA reads TGTGCCTGGAGTGTAGGCCAGTGGGGCTACGAGCAGTACTTC.

As concerns this clonotype: A read error is possible here, since a much larger clone lies one base away. Since the CDR3 does not end with the conserved phenylalanine or tryptophan, this likely comes from a read error. The gene calls are TRBV6-1 and TRBJ2-7; D remains ambiguous. Germline V gene lookup returns CDR1 MNHNS and CDR2 SASEGT. The CDR3 contains 13 residues. V was cut by 4 bases and J by 3 bases, with 10 bases left in between. CDR3 loop: CASSVGLGYEQYS. CDR3 sequence (DNA): TGTGCCAGCAGTGTCGGTCTTGGCTACGAGCAGTACTCC.

This clonotype was counted ten times or more. The chain combines TRBV12-3 or TRBV12-4 with TRBJ2-5; D uncertain. The CDR3 is made up of 15 amino acids. Trimming took off 3 bases at V and 4 bases at J, with 15 bases between the two ends. DNA for the CDR3: TGTGCCAGCAGTTTTTCTCCGGTGGATGGAGAGACCCAGTACTTC. Amino acids: CASSFSPVDGETQYF.